These 10 T cell receptor beta chains originate from one sample sequenced in a study of blood T cell repertoires in COVID-19. Only in-frame clones appear in the TCRdb table, and some are missing; sequencing was by immunoSEQ multiplex PCR. The table lists about 100,000 clones, roughly 87% of them singletons, with over 7% in the top ten. What was sequenced was peripheral blood. The receptors here all came from a man aged 25-45 years in a cohort sampled during active COVID-19.

The chain couples TRBV30 to TRBJ2-3; 8 bases map to TRBD2. V was clipped by 2 bases and J by 2 bases; unmatched bases: 9. The length of the CDR3 is 16 residues. Germline loops: CDR1 GTSNPN, CDR2 SVGIG (reference sequence). The CDR3: CAWSPWAGGPTDTQYF. CDR3 in DNA: TGTGCCTGGAGTCCCTGGGCGGGGGGACCCACAGATACGCAGTATTTT.

The chain recombines TRBV28 with TRBJ1-1; tentatively, D is TRBD1 (6 bases). V was trimmed by 5 bases and J by 0 bases, leaving 16 bases between them. Looked up from germline, CDR1 is MDHEN and CDR2 is SYDVKM. This CDR3 has 16 residues. CDR3 residues: CASSPPGQPMNTEAFF. CDR3 in DNA: TGTGCCAGCAGTCCTCCCGGACAGCCCATGAACACTGAAGCTTTCTTT.

The rearrangement uses TRBV29-1 and TRBJ1-3; D remains ambiguous. The CDR3 is made up of 12 amino acids. The germline V gene encodes CDR1 SQVTM and CDR2 ANQGSEA. Trimming took 5 bases from V and 2 from J, leaving 7 bases between them. This chain's CDR3 is CSVSVAGNTIYF. The DNA of the CDR3 is TGCAGCGTTTCCGTAGCTGGAAACACCATATATTTT.

The chain combines TRBV7-8 with TRBJ2-5, with a possible D match to TRBD2 (6 bases). The germline V gene encodes CDR1 SGHVS and CDR2 FQNEAQ. The CDR3 runs 13 residues. Trimming shortened V by 5 bases and J by 3 bases, and 10 bases separated the two germline ends. CDR3 protein: CASSPGLEETQYF. The CDR3 DNA follows: TGTGCCAGCAGCCCGGGACTTGAAGAGACCCAGTACTTC.

This chain links TRBV5-8 with TRBJ1-1, with unresolved D. CDR1 is SGHTS, CDR2 YDEGEE, per germline. Between the trimmed V and J ends, which lost 0 bases and 2 bases, there was a span of 8 bases. CDR3 length: 14 amino acids. CDR3 protein: CASSLGAGNTEAFF. CDR3 nucleotide sequence: TGTGCCAGCAGCTTGGGTGCGGGTAACACTGAAGCTTTCTTT.

The chain is built from TRBV5-6 and TRBJ2-5; possible D gene TRBD2, 6 bases. Trimming took 4 bases from V and 5 from J, leaving 21 bases between them. Germline CDR1 SGHDT, CDR2 YYEEEE. The CDR3 runs 16 residues. The CDR3: CASSNRRTNRGETQYF. The CDR3 coding sequence is TGTGCCAGCAGCAACCGTAGGACCAATCGGGGGGAGACCCAGTACTTC.

V is TRBV2 and J is TRBJ1-6, with TRBD1 identical over 7 bases. V shed 2 bases and J 10 bases; nucleotides not matched to a gene: 5. The CDR3 loop spans 14 amino acids. Germline V lookup: CDR1 SNHLY, CDR2 FYNNEI. As DNA, the CDR3 is TGTGCCAGCAGTGAAAGGACAGGTAGCTCACCCCTCCACTTT. Translation: CASSERTGSSPLHF.

The J gene is TRBJ2-5, the V gene TRBV7-9; 10 positions agree with TRBD2. This CDR3 has 14 residues. With V trimmed by 11 bases and J by 1 base, 7 bases remained unmatched. The germline V gene encodes CDR1 SEHNR and CDR2 FQNEAQ (reference sequence). CDR3 sequence: CASGVAGGQETQYF. CDR3 bases: TGTGCCTCGGGAGTAGCGGGGGGCCAAGAGACCCAGTACTTC.

The rearrangement joins TRBV5-1 to TRBJ1-1; maybe TRBD1 (6 bases). CDR3 size: 14 residues. Trimming took 4 bases from V and 1 from J, leaving 11 bases between them. Germline V gene sequence: CDR1 SGHRS, CDR2 YFSETQ. The CDR3 protein is CASSRQGQNTEAFF. The CDR3 bases are TGCGCCAGCAGCAGGCAGGGACAGAACACTGAAGCTTTCTTT.

This sequence joins TRBV27 and TRBJ1-2; 8 bases align to TRBD1. This CDR3 has 14 amino acids. The germline gives CDR1 MNHEY, CDR2 SMNVEV (reference sequence). The ends lost 5 bases at V and 3 bases at J; junction bases unmatched: 5. In DNA, the CDR3 is TGTGCCAGCAGTGTGGACAGGGCCTACTATGGCTACACCTTC. This translates into CASSVDRAYYGYTF.